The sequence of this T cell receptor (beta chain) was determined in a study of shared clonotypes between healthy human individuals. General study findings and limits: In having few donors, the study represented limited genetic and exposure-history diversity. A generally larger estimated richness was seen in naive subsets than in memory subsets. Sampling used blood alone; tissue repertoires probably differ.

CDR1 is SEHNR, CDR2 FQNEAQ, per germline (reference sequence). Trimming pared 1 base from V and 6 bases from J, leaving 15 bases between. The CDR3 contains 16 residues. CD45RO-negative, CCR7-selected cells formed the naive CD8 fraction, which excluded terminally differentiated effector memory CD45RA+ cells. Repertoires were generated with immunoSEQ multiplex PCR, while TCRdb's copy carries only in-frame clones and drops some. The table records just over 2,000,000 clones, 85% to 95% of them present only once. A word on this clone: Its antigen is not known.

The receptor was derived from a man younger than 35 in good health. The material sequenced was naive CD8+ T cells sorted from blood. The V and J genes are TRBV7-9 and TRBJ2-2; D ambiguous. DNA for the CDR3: TGTGCCAGCAGCTTAGATAAAGGGTTGATAGCCGGGGAGCTGTTTTTT. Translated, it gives CASSLDKGLIAGELFF. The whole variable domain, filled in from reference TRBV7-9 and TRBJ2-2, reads DTGVSQNPRHKITKRGQNVTFRCDPISEHNRLYWYRQTLGQGPEFLTYFQNEAQLEKSRLLSDRFSAERPKGSFSTLEIQRTEQGDSAMYLCASSLDKGLIAGELFFGEGSRLTVL.